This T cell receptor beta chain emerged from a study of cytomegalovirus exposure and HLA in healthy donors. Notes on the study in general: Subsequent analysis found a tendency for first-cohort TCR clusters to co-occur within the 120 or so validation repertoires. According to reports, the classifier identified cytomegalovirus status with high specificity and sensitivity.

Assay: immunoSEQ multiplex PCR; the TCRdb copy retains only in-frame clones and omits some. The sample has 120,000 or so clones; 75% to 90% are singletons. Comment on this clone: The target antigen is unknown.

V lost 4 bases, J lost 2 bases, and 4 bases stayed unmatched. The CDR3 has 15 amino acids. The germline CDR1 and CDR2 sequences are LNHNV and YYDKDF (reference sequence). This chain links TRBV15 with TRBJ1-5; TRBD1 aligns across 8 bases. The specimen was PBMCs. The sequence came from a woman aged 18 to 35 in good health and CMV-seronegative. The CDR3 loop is CATSNDRGGNQPQHF. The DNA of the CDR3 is TGTGCCACCAGCAACGACAGGGGAGGCAATCAGCCCCAGCATTTT.